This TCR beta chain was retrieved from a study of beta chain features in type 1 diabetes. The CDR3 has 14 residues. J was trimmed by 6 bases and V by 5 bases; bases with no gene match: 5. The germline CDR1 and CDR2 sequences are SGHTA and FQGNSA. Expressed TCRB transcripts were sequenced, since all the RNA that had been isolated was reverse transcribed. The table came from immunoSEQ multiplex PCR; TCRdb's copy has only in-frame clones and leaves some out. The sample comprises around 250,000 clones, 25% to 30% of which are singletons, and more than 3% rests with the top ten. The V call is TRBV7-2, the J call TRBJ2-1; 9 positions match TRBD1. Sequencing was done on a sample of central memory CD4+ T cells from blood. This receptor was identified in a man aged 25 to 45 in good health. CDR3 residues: CASSIGQGSNEQFF. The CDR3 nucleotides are TGTGCCAGCAGCATCGGACAGGGGTCCAATGAGCAGTTCTTC.